The next 15 T cell receptor beta chains were all read from a single sample in a study of beta chain features in type 1 diabetes (dated by TCRdb to 2017 to 2018). Results and caveats for the whole study, not just this receptor: A moderate but significant shortening of TCRB CDR3 length was observed in type 1 diabetes patients in all four CD4+ subsets.

These receptors have no known antigen. Libraries came from the immunoSEQ multiplex PCR assay. All of the isolated RNA was reverse transcribed with the High Capacity cDNA Reverse Transcription Kit, so expressed TCRB transcripts were sequenced. TCRdb retrieved this table from immuneACCESS and kept in-frame rearrangements only. Not all clones are present; in checked studies, unresolved V genes account for under half, and no reason is known for the remainder. The sample table lists 100,000 to 150,000 clones, 9% of them with a count of one. The ten largest account for 0.7% to 0.85% of the sample. The sample taken for sequencing was central memory CD4+ T cells from blood. The receptor set was obtained from a man aged 30 to 39 with type 1 diabetes.

Here the CDR3 DNA reads TGTGCCAGCAGCCCAAACTCTGGGGCCAACGTCCTGACTTTC. Its protein product is CASSPNSGANVLTF. The chain employs TRBV11-2 and TRBJ2-6; D unresolved. The CDR3 runs to 14 residues. V was trimmed by 5 bases and J by 0 bases, leaving 5 bases between them. Germline values: CDR1 SGHAT, CDR2 FQNNGV.

The chain couples TRBV7-2 to TRBJ1-2; no firm D call. Trimming took off 1 base at V and 8 bases at J, with 11 bases between the two ends. Germline CDR1 is SGHTA and CDR2 is FQGNSA. CDR3 length: 13 residues. The CDR3 DNA reads as TGTGCCAGCAGCTTAGACGCGTCACAGGGCTACACCTTC. Protein product: CASSLDASQGYTF.

Turning to this clone: The same CDR3 is also encoded by other DNA sequences in this sample. The chain links TRBV5-4 to TRBJ1-2, with a weak D call TRBD1 (6 bases). There are 13 residues in the CDR3. Germline CDR1 and CDR2: SGHNT and YYREEE (reference sequence). The V end was cut by 4 bases, the J end by 1 base, with 8 bases between. CDR3 sequence reads: CASSPDSNYGYTF. The CDR3 DNA reads TGTGCCAGCAGCCCGGACAGTAACTATGGCTACACCTTC.

The sample holds many counts of this clone. The rearrangement joins TRBV18 to TRBJ2-2; tentative D call: TRBD2 (6 bases). This CDR3 contains 15 residues. V was clipped by 4 bases and J by 4 bases, with 13 bases between them. Germline V gene lookup returns CDR1 KGHSH and CDR2 LQKENI. The CDR3 nucleotides are TGTGCCAGCTCACAAGGATCCGGGGGCACCGGGGAGCTGTTTTTT. This gives the protein CASSQGSGGTGELFF. The complete variable domain, with remaining parts taken from reference TRBV18 and TRBJ2-2, reads NAGVMQNPRHLVRRRGQEARLRCSPMKGHSHVYWYRQLPEEGLKFMVYLQKENIIDESGMPKERFSAEFPKEGPSILRIQQVVRGDSAAYFCASSQGSGGTGELFFGEGSRLTVL.

This clone has more than one count but fewer than ten. V gene TRBV6-5 combines with J gene TRBJ1-6; D gene unclear. The germline V and J ends were trimmed by 7 bases and 4 bases, with 11 bases remaining between them. The CDR3 has 14 amino acids. Per the germline V gene, CDR1 is MNHEY and CDR2 is SVGAGI. The CDR3 DNA follows: TGTGCCAGCACACCCGAGGCGTATAATTCACCCCTCCACTTT. This sequence encodes CASTPEAYNSPLHF.

Note on this clone: The same CDR3 can be traced to other DNA sequences in this sample. V gene TRBV7-2 combines with J gene TRBJ2-2, with 7 positions matching TRBD1. With V trimmed by 2 bases and J by 1 base, 1 base remained unmatched. In germline, CDR1 is SGHTA, CDR2 FQGNSA. The CDR3 is 15 amino acids. The CDR3 DNA sequence: TGTGCCAGCAGCTTAAGGACAGGGAACACCGGGGAGCTGTTTTTT. Its translation is CASSLRTGNTGELFF.

This rearrangement joins TRBV18 to TRBJ1-1; TRBD1 might be the D (5 bases). Trimming removed 1 base from V and 0 bases from J, with 9 bases in between. The length of the CDR3 is 15 residues. Germline values: CDR1 KGHSH, CDR2 LQKENI. The CDR3 region has the DNA TGTGCCAGCTCACCACTGGGGGAGGTGAACACTGAAGCTTTCTTT. It translates to CASSPLGEVNTEAFF.

In its sample, this clone was seen a few times. The identical CDR3 is also encoded by other nucleotide sequences in the sample. The DNA for the CDR3 is TGTGCCAGCAGTTACTCGGGAGGCGATGGCTACACCTTC. Translating it yields CASSYSGGDGYTF. This chain links TRBV6-6 with TRBJ1-2; D call uncertain. Trimming took 0 bases from V and 6 from J, leaving 8 bases between them. The V gene's germline CDR1 is MNHNY and CDR2 SVGAGI (reference sequence). The CDR3 extends over 13 amino acids.

V and J are TRBV6-1 and TRBJ2-2; TRBD2 is a possible D gene (5 bases). V lost 8 bases and J 0 bases, leaving 10 bases between the germline ends. Germline loops: CDR1 MNHNS, CDR2 SASEGT. This CDR3 spans 14 amino acids. CDR3 sequence reads: CASRGLANTGELFF. In DNA form, the CDR3 reads TGTGCCAGCCGAGGACTGGCGAACACCGGGGAGCTGTTTTTT.

CDR3 nucleotide sequence: TGTGCCAGCAGCTTAGACCGCGGACAGCACAAAGCTTTCTTT. Protein product: CASSLDRGQHKAFF. The chain carries TRBV7-2 and TRBJ1-1; D possibly corresponds to TRBD1 (6 bases). Germline-derived CDR1 and CDR2 are SGHTA and FQGNSA. Trimming removed 1 base at V and 9 bases at J, with 15 bases between. There are 14 residues in the CDR3.

V gene TRBV7-2 combines with J gene TRBJ1-2; no clear D. CDR3 length: 14 residues. Deletions cut 0 bases from V and 6 bases from J, with 11 bases between. Germline CDR1 and CDR2: SGHTA and FQGNSA. The CDR3 nucleotides are TGTGCCAGCAGCTTAGCTTCTGCGGGGAATGGCTACACCTTC. It encodes CASSLASAGNGYTF.

This rearrangement joins TRBV5-4 to TRBJ2-5, with 10 bases aligning to TRBD1. The CDR3 has 16 residues. CDR1 SGHNT and CDR2 YYREEE come from the germline V gene (reference sequence). V shed 4 bases and J 4 bases; nucleotides not matched to a gene: 10. DNA for the CDR3: TGTGCCAGCAGCCTTAACCGGGACAGGGGCAGAGAGACCCAGTACTTC. This sequence encodes CASSLNRDRGRETQYF.

This clone was seen a few times. The V and J genes are TRBV5-6 and TRBJ1-5; 7 bases agree with TRBD1. CDR1 and CDR2 from the germline V gene are SGHDT and YYEEEE. J gave up 5 bases and V 3 bases, and 5 bases lay outside the gene matches. The CDR3 covers 14 residues. For the CDR3, the DNA is TGTGCCAGCAGCTCACAGGGGCTCTATCAGCCCCAGCATTTT. Protein sequence: CASSSQGLYQPQHF.

The chain is built from TRBV9 and TRBJ2-2; D gene unclear. Germline CDR1 is SGDLS and CDR2 is YYNGEE. Trimming cost V 2 bases and J 2 bases, with 13 bases left between them. The CDR3 has 16 residues. CDR3: CASSVSPRINTGELFF. CDR3 coding DNA: TGTGCCAGCAGCGTTAGTCCCCGAATCAACACCGGGGAGCTGTTTTTT.

The genes are TRBV5-4 and TRBJ2-2, with TRBD2 identical over 14 bases. The CDR3 sequence is 16 residues long. Germline CDR1 and CDR2: SGHNT and YYREEE (reference sequence). V dropped 4 bases and J dropped 7; count of bases not matched to a gene: 6. The CDR3 reads CASSRGLAGDHGELFF. The CDR3 DNA reads as TGTGCCAGCAGCAGGGGACTAGCGGGGGACCACGGGGAGCTGTTTTTT.